This record covers a single TCR beta chain. From CD4+ cells came CD45RA+ naive and CD45RA-negative memory subsets. The data originate from a study of shared clonotypes between healthy human individuals. Authors' data handling: There were no quality scores in the junction-only immunoSEQ sequences, so filtering differed. Assay: immunoSEQ multiplex PCR; the TCRdb copy retains only in-frame clones and omits some. V and J calls plus clone size are reproduced from that table; the DNA served to infer D and trimming. Seen here are some 2 million clones, over 85% observed once, and the top ten hold 0.1% to 0.15%. Sequences were obtained from naive CD4+ T cells sorted from blood. Subset described: CD45RA+ positively selected. This clonotype originated in a man younger than 35 in good health.

CDR3 coding DNA: TGCGCCAGCAAATGGGGCCGAGAGAACACTGAAGCTTTCTTT. This translates into CASKWGRENTEAFF. The chain has TRBV10-2 and TRBJ1-1, with a possible D match to TRBD1 (5 bases). Germline CDR1 and CDR2: WSHSY and SAAADI. This CDR3 region has 14 residues. V lost 7 bases to trimming and J lost 1 base, with 13 bases between them.